The T cell receptor beta chain under discussion was sequenced for a study of T cell repertoires in cytomegalovirus infection. The V gene end was trimmed by 6 bases and the J gene end by 2 bases; junction bases not matched to a gene: 15. CDR3 length: 17 residues. Germline V gene sequence: CDR1 DFQATT, CDR2 SNEGSKA (reference sequence). Each CDR3 protein gets one entry after TCRdb re-called the reads with MiXCR. Of 250,000 or so distinct CDR3 sequences in the sample, about 12% are singletons; the top ten hold approximately 1.6%. Sequences were obtained from PBMCs. The TCR sequence derives from a human donor in good health (CMV status not recorded). Some clones in this sample may be carry-over from other donors' samples. V usage is TRBV20-1 and J usage is TRBJ2-5, with 10 bases lining up with TRBD2. CDR3 loop: CSATGTSAQGWQETQYF. CDR3 in DNA: TGCAGTGCAACCGGGACTAGCGCGCAGGGGTGGCAAGAGACCCAGTACTTC.